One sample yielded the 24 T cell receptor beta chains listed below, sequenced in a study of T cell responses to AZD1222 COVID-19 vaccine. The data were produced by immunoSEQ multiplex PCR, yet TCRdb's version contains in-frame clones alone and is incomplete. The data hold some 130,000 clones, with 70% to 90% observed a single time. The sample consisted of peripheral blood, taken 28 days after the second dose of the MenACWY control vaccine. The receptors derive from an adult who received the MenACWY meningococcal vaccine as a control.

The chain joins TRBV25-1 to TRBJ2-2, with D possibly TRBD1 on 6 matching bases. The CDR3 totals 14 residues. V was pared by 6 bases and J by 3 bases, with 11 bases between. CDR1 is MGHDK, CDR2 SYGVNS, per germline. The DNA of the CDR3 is TGTGCCAGCAGAGTGGGGGCAGACACCGGGGAGCTGTTTTTT. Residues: CASRVGADTGELFF.

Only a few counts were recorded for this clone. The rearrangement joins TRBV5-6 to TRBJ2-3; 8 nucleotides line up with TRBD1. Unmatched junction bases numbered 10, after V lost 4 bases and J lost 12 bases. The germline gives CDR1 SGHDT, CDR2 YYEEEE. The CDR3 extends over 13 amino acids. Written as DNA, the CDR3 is TGTGCCAGCAGCATCCGGACAGGGTCCCCCCAGTATTTT. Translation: CASSIRTGSPQYF.

DNA of the CDR3: TGTGCCAGCAGCCCTAGTTGGAGCGGGGGAGGAACCGGGGAGCTGTTTTTT. Translated: CASSPSWSGGGTGELFF. V usage is TRBV3-1 (or the pseudogene TRBV3-2) and J usage is TRBJ2-2, with 8 nucleotides matching TRBD2. V lost 4 bases, J lost 5 bases, and 12 bases stayed unmatched. The CDR3 has 17 amino acids. CDR1 and CDR2 (germline): LGHDT, YNNKEL (reference sequence).

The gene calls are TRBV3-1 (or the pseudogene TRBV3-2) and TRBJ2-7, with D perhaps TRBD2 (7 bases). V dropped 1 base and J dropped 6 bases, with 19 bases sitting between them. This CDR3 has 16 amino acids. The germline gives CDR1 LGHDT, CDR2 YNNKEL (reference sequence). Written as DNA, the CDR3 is TGTGCCAGCAGCCAAGTGGGGGGGCGGGACGTGCGCGAGCAGTACTTC. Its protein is CASSQVGGRDVREQYF.

CDR3 in amino acids: CASKRGTDTQYF. The DNA of the CDR3 is TGTGCCAGCAAGAGAGGCACAGATACGCAGTATTTT. The chain uses TRBV6-5 and TRBJ2-3; D ambiguous. The CDR3 spans 12 residues. Germline V gene data show CDR1 as MNHEY and CDR2 as SVGAGI. The V gene lost 7 bases and the J gene lost 1 base, with 6 bases spanning the gap.

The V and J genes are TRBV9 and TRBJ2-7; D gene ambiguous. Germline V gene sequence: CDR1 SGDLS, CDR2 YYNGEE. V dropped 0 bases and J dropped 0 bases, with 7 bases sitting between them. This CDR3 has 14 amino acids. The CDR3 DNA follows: TGTGCCAGCAGCGTAGGTCAGGACTCCTACGAGCAGTACTTC. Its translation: CASSVGQDSYEQYF. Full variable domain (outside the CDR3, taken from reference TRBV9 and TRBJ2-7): DSGVTQTPKHLITATGQRVTLRCSPRSGDLSVYWYQQSLDQGLQFLIQYYNGEERAKGNILERFSAQQFPDLHSELNLSSLELGDSALYFCASSVGQDSYEQYFGPGTRLTVT.

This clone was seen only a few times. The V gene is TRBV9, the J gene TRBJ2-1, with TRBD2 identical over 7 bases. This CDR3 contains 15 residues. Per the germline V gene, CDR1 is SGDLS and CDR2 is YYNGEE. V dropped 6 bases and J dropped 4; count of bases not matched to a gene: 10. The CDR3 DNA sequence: TGTGCCAGCACGAAGCGGGACCGCCTATACAATGAGCAGTTCTTC. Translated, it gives CASTKRDRLYNEQFF.

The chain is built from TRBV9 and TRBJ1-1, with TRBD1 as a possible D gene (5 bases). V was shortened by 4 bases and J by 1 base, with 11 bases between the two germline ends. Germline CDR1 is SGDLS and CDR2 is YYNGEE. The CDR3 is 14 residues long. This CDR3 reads CASSPGRGNTEAFF. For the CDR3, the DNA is TGTGCCAGCAGCCCCGGGAGGGGGAACACTGAAGCTTTCTTT.

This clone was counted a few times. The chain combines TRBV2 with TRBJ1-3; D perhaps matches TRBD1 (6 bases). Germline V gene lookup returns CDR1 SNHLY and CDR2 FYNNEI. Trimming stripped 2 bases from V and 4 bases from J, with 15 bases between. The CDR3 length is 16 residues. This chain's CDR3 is CASSELGGGRGNTIYF. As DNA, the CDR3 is TGTGCCAGCAGTGAATTAGGGGGAGGGAGAGGAAACACCATATATTTT.

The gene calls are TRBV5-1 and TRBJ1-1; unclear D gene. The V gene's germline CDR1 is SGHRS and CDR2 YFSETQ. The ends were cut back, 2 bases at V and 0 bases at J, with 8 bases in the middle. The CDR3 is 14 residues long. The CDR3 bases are TGCGCCAGCAGCTTCCTGACCATGAACACTGAAGCTTTCTTT. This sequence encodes CASSFLTMNTEAFF.

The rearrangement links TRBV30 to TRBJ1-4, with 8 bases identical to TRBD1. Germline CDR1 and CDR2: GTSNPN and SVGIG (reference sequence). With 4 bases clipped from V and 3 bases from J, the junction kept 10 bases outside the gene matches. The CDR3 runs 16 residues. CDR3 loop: CAWIRGQGLSNEKLFF. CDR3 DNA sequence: TGTGCCTGGATACGTGGACAGGGATTGTCTAATGAAAAACTGTTTTTT.

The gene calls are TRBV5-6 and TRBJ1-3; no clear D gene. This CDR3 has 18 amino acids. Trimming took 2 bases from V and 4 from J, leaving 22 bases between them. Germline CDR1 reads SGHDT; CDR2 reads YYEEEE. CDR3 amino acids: CASSFYLRPDESGNTIYF. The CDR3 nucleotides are TGTGCCAGCAGCTTTTACTTGAGACCGGATGAGAGCGGAAACACCATATATTTT.

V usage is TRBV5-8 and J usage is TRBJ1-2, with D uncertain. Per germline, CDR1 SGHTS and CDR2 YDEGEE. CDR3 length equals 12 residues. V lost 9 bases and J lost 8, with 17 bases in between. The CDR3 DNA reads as TGTGCCACCCGAGTTGAGGATCCCGGCTACACCTTC. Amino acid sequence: CATRVEDPGYTF.

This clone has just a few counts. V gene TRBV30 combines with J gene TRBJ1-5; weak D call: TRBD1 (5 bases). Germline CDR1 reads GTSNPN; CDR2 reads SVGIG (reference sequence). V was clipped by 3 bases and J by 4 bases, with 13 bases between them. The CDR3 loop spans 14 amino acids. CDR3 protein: CAWSYGQGNQPQHF. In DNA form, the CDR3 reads TGTGCCTGGAGCTATGGGCAGGGAAATCAGCCCCAGCATTTT.

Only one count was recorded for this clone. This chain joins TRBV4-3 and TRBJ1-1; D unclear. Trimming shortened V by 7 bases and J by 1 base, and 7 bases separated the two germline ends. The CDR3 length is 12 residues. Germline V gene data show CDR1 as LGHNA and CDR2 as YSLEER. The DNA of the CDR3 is TGCGCCAGCAAGCGGGAGAACACTGAAGCTTTCTTT. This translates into CASKRENTEAFF.

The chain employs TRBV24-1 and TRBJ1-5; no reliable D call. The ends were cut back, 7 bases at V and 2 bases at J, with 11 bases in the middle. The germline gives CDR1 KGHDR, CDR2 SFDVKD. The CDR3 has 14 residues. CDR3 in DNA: TGTGCCACCAGATGTGACAACTGCAATCAGCCCCAGCATTTT. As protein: CATRCDNCNQPQHF.

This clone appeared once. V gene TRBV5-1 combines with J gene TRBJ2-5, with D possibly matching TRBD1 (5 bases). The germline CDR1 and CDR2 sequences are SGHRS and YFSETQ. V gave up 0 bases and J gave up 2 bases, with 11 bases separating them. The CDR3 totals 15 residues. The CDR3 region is CASSLGQIKQETQYF. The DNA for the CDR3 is TGCGCCAGCAGCTTGGGACAGATAAAGCAAGAGACCCAGTACTTC.

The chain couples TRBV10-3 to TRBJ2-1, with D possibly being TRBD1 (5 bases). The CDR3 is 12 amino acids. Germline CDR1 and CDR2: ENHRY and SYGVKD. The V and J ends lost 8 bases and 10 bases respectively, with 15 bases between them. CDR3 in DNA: TGTGCCATCGGGGCCTCCTCTGGAGAGCAGTTCTTC. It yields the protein CAIGASSGEQFF.

The CDR3 coding sequence is TGTGCCTGGACGGAGACATCGAGATACAATGAGCAGTTCTTC. This codes for CAWTETSRYNEQFF. V and J are TRBV30 and TRBJ2-1; no clear D gene. Germline V gene lookup returns CDR1 GTSNPN and CDR2 SVGIG (reference sequence). Trimming took 4 bases from V and 4 from J, leaving 14 bases between them. This CDR3 is built from 14 residues.

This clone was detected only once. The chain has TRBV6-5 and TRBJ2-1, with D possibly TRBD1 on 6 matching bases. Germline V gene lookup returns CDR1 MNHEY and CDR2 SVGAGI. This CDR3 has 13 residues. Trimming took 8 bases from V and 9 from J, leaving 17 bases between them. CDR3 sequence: CASSPGALREQFF. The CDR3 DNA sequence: TGTGCCAGCTCCCCAGGGGCCTTGCGTGAGCAGTTCTTC.

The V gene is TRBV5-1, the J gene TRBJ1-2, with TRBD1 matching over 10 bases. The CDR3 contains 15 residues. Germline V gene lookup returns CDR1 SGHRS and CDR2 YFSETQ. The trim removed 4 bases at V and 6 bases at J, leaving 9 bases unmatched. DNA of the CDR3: TGCGCCAGCAGCACCTCCGGGACAGGGGTGAATGGCTACACCTTC. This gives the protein CASSTSGTGVNGYTF.

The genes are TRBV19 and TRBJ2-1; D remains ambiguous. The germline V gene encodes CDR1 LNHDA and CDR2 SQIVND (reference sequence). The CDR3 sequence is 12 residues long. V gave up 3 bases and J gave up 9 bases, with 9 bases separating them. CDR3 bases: TGTGCCAGTAGTATTGGCAGTCGTGAGCAGTTCTTC. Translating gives CASSIGSREQFF.

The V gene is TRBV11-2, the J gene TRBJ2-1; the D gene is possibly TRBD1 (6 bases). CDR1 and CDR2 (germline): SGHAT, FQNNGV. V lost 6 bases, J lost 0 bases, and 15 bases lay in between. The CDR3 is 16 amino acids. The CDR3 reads CASSSKGESSYNEQFF. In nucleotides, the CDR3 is TGTGCCAGCAGTTCAAAGGGGGAGAGCTCCTACAATGAGCAGTTCTTC.

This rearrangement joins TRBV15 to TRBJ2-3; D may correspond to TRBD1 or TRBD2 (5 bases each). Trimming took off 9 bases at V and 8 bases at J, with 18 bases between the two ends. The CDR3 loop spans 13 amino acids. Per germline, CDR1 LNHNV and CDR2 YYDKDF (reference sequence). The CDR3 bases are TGTGCCACGGGACCGTCCAACCTTGGTACGCAGTATTTT. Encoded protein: CATGPSNLGTQYF. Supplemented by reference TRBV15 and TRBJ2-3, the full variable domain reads DAMVIQNPRYQVTQFGKPVTLSCSQTLNHNVMYWYQQKSSQAPKLLFHYYDKDFNNEADTPDNFQSRRPNTSFCFLDIRSPGLGDTAMYLCATGPSNLGTQYFGPGTRLTVL.